The sequence of this T cell receptor (beta chain) was determined in a study of T cell responses to AZD1222 COVID-19 vaccine. Across the study: Pooling was applied to second doses at about 4 or about 12 weeks. Study outcomes and limitations: Donors skewed white British and female; clonal diversity was possibly underestimated. Mapped onto spike, vaccine-associated CD4 TCRs spanned it and were dominant at 160-218 and 743-854. Nearly half of spike-specific TCRs reportedly target unmutated variant regions.

As for this clone: Its specificity is not known.

TCRdb keeps only in-frame clones here, not all; method: immunoSEQ multiplex PCR. The data hold just under 95,000 clones, with approximately 90% observed a single time. Sample: peripheral blood, taken on day 0 of AZD1222 vaccination. This TCR was sampled from an adult in good health.

The CDR3 DNA follows: TGTGCCACCAGCAGAGGACAGGGATTGCGGTACACCTTC. Translating gives CATSRGQGLRYTF. This chain uses TRBV15 with TRBJ1-2, with TRBD1 matching 7 bases. V dropped 1 base and J dropped 11; count of bases not matched to a gene: 7. Germline V gives CDR1 LNHNV, CDR2 YYDKDF (reference sequence). The CDR3 extends over 13 amino acids.